This entry concerns a single TCR beta chain. No antigen is known for it. The CDR3 loop spans 15 amino acids. CDR1 is MNHEY, CDR2 SVGAGI, per germline. V was cut by 0 bases and J by 4 bases, with 12 bases left in between. The data belong to a study of cytomegalovirus exposure and HLA in healthy donors. As for the study in general: Genotyping showed roughly 77% of roughly 400 donors falling in the Caucasian-associated ancestry cluster. Whole-study results and caveats: Rates of TCR association differed by HLA locus in a later analysis, with DRB1 highest and HLA-C lowest. A classifier reportedly called cytomegalovirus status with high sensitivity and specificity. Researchers reported in a later analysis that common viral pathogens appeared linked to several top clusters.

The PCR used 60 Vbeta and 13 Jbeta primers. Produced via immunoSEQ multiplex PCR; TCRdb's table is partial and in-frame only. The data contain approximately 88,000 clones, about 80% of them singletons. The sample taken for sequencing was PBMCs. The chain combines TRBV6-5 with TRBJ1-1, with TRBD1 as a possible D gene (5 bases). This TCR was sampled from a man younger than 40 in good health and CMV-seropositive. The CDR3 bases are TGTGCCAGCAGTTACTCACGTTTAGGGGTCACTGAAGCTTTCTTT. Translating gives CASSYSRLGVTEAFF.